The rows below give T cell receptor beta chains drawn from one sample of a study of Ad26.COV2.S vaccination and SARS-CoV-2 variants. The method was immunoSEQ multiplex PCR; TCRdb's version includes in-frame clones alone and lacks a portion of them. Of about 320,000 clones listed, 86% are singletons. Sample: peripheral blood, taken in a trial of Ad26.COV2.S vaccine versus placebo. Every receptor here comes from a person between 18 and 60 years old who received the Ad26.COV2.S COVID-19 vaccine or a placebo. CDR3s include the opening cysteine and the closing phenylalanine or tryptophan. The D gene is left open where the match is weak. Size tells how often a clone was seen (once, few, many) or the class of an expanded clone, and some rows leave it out.

clone size: -; D gene: -; V gene: TRBV5-8; J gene: TRBJ2-3; CDR3 protein: CASSLFVGPRQVTGDTQYF; CDR3 DNA: TGTGCCAGCAGCCTCTTTGTCGGACCGAGACAGGTGACCGGGGATACGCAGTATTTT
clone size: -; D gene: -; V gene: TRBV11-3; J gene: TRBJ2-3; CDR3 protein: CASSLGGTSDTQYF; CDR3 DNA: TGTGCCAGCAGCTTAGGAGGAACCTCAGATACGCAGTATTTT
clone size: -; D gene: -; V gene: TRBV9; J gene: TRBJ2-7; CDR3 protein: CASSDGSSYEQYF; CDR3 DNA: TGTGCCAGCAGCGATGGATCTAGCTACGAGCAGTACTTC
clone size: -; D gene: TRBD1; V gene: TRBV4-1; J gene: TRBJ1-4; CDR3 protein: CASSPGQRSEKLFF; CDR3 DNA: TGCGCCAGCAGCCCGGGACAGAGGTCCGAAAAACTGTTTTTT
clone size: -; D gene: TRBD2; V gene: TRBV5-6; J gene: TRBJ2-5; CDR3 protein: CASSQTGLAGEETQYF; CDR3 DNA: TGTGCCAGCAGCCAAACCGGACTAGCGGGGGAGGAGACCCAGTACTTC
clone size: few; D gene: TRBD1; V gene: TRBV5-4; J gene: TRBJ2-7; CDR3 protein: CASSLRQGAYEQYF; CDR3 DNA: TGTGCCAGCAGCTTGAGACAGGGGGCCTACGAGCAGTACTTC
clone size: -; D gene: -; V gene: TRBV24-1; J gene: TRBJ2-3; CDR3 protein: CATSESPFTDTQYF; CDR3 DNA: TGTGCCACCAGTGAAAGTCCCTTCACAGATACGCAGTATTTT
clone size: -; D gene: -; V gene: TRBV7-2; J gene: TRBJ2-7; CDR3 protein: CASSLGWGGPNEQYF; CDR3 DNA: TGTGCCAGCAGCCTTGGGTGGGGGGGGCCGAACGAGCAGTACTTC
clone size: -; D gene: TRBD1; V gene: TRBV7-8; J gene: TRBJ2-5; CDR3 protein: CASSWTGETQYF; CDR3 DNA: TGTGCCAGCAGCTGGACAGGGGAGACCCAGTACTTC
clone size: -; D gene: -; V gene: TRBV29-1; J gene: TRBJ2-3; CDR3 protein: CSVASRSDTQYF; CDR3 DNA: TGCAGCGTCGCCTCTAGGTCCGATACGCAGTATTTT
clone size: once; D gene: TRBD2; V gene: TRBV9; J gene: TRBJ2-3; CDR3 protein: CASSVDGGTQNTDTQYF; CDR3 DNA: TGTGCCAGCAGCGTAGACGGGGGGACCCAGAACACAGATACGCAGTATTTT
clone size: -; D gene: -; V gene: TRBV14; J gene: TRBJ2-1; CDR3 protein: CASSQVGLYNEQFF; CDR3 DNA: TGTGCCAGCAGCCAAGTGGGTCTCTACAATGAGCAGTTCTTC
clone size: -; D gene: -; V gene: TRBV7-6; J gene: TRBJ2-2; CDR3 protein: CASSLAEGSGELFF; CDR3 DNA: TGTGCCAGCAGCTTAGCGGAAGGCTCCGGGGAGCTGTTTTTT
clone size: few; D gene: -; V gene: TRBV9; J gene: TRBJ2-1; CDR3 protein: CASSGELPDEQFF; CDR3 DNA: TGTGCCAGCAGCGGGGAATTACCCGATGAGCAGTTCTTC
clone size: once; D gene: TRBD1; V gene: TRBV7-9; J gene: TRBJ1-1; CDR3 protein: CASSSGQRGAFF; CDR3 DNA: TGTGCCAGCAGCTCGGGACAGAGGGGAGCTTTCTTT
clone size: -; D gene: -; V gene: TRBV6-6; J gene: TRBJ1-2; CDR3 protein: CASSGPGKGGYTF; CDR3 DNA: TGTGCCAGTTCGGGACCGGGGAAGGGTGGCTACACCTTC
clone size: -; D gene: -; V gene: TRBV6-1; J gene: TRBJ2-7; CDR3 protein: CASSENAYEQYF; CDR3 DNA: TGTGCCAGCAGTGAAAACGCCTACGAGCAGTACTTC
clone size: -; D gene: -; V gene: TRBV7-3; J gene: TRBJ2-1; CDR3 protein: CASSPRPYNEQFF; CDR3 DNA: TGTGCCAGCAGCCCCCGACCCTACAATGAGCAGTTCTTC
clone size: -; D gene: -; V gene: TRBV7-2; J gene: TRBJ2-3; CDR3 protein: CASSFGGGTDTQYF; CDR3 DNA: TGTGCCAGCAGCTTTGGAGGGGGTACAGATACGCAGTATTTT
clone size: -; D gene: -; V gene: TRBV7-6; J gene: TRBJ2-4; CDR3 protein: CASSLAGGAKNIQYF; CDR3 DNA: TGTGCCAGCAGCTTAGCAGGGGGGGCCAAAAACATTCAGTACTTC
clone size: -; D gene: -; V gene: TRBV5-1; J gene: TRBJ2-3; CDR3 protein: CASSLGAGFATDTQYF; CDR3 DNA: TGCGCCAGCAGCTTGGGCGCAGGCTTTGCAACGGATACGCAGTATTTT
clone size: few; D gene: -; V gene: TRBV6-5; J gene: TRBJ1-1; CDR3 protein: CASSRQENTEAFF; CDR3 DNA: TGTGCCAGCAGTAGACAGGAGAACACTGAAGCTTTCTTT
clone size: few; D gene: -; V gene: TRBV5-1; J gene: TRBJ2-3; CDR3 protein: CASSSPGTDTQYF; CDR3 DNA: TGCGCCAGCAGCTCCCCGGGCACAGATACGCAGTATTTT
clone size: -; D gene: -; V gene: TRBV12-3/TRBV12-4; J gene: TRBJ1-3; CDR3 protein: CASSFAGENTIYF; CDR3 DNA: TGTGCCAGCAGTTTCGCAGGGGAAAACACCATATATTTT
clone size: -; D gene: -; V gene: TRBV7-2; J gene: TRBJ1-1; CDR3 protein: CASSLGRREAFF; CDR3 DNA: TGTGCCAGCAGCTTAGGCAGGCGAGAAGCTTTCTTT
clone size: -; D gene: -; V gene: TRBV11-3; J gene: TRBJ2-5; CDR3 protein: CASSLGGLDTQETQYF; CDR3 DNA: TGTGCCAGCAGCTTAGGGGGTTTGGACACACAAGAGACCCAGTACTTC
clone size: -; D gene: TRBD1; V gene: TRBV19; J gene: TRBJ1-5; CDR3 protein: CASSIGSRDRANPDNQPQHF; CDR3 DNA: TGTGCCAGTAGTATAGGATCCCGGGACAGGGCCAACCCCGACAATCAGCCCCAGCATTTT
clone size: -; D gene: TRBD2; V gene: TRBV25-1; J gene: TRBJ2-1; CDR3 protein: CASRLAGGNEQFF; CDR3 DNA: TGTGCCAGCCGACTAGCGGGGGGTAATGAGCAGTTCTTC
clone size: -; D gene: -; V gene: TRBV5-1; J gene: TRBJ1-1; CDR3 protein: CASSMAGLDTEAFF; CDR3 DNA: TGCGCCAGCAGCATGGCAGGGTTGGACACTGAAGCTTTCTTT
clone size: -; D gene: -; V gene: TRBV25-1; J gene: TRBJ1-2; CDR3 protein: CASRTQNYGYTF; CDR3 DNA: TGTGCCAGCAGGACACAGAACTATGGCTACACCTTC
clone size: -; D gene: -; V gene: TRBV12-3/TRBV12-4; J gene: TRBJ2-1; CDR3 protein: CASLDNEQFF; CDR3 DNA: TGTGCCAGCCTGGACAATGAGCAGTTCTTC
clone size: -; D gene: -; V gene: TRBV13; J gene: TRBJ1-6; CDR3 protein: CASSSWSGGSGSSPLHF; CDR3 DNA: TGTGCCAGCAGCTCATGGAGTGGTGGTTCGGGTAGTTCACCCCTCCACTTT
clone size: -; D gene: TRBD1; V gene: TRBV18; J gene: TRBJ2-7; CDR3 protein: CASSPRDRGYYEQYF; CDR3 DNA: TGTGCCAGCTCACCACGGGACAGGGGCTACTACGAGCAGTACTTC
clone size: -; D gene: TRBD1; V gene: TRBV19; J gene: TRBJ2-1; CDR3 protein: CASSDGTGSYNEQFF; CDR3 DNA: TGTGCCAGTAGCGACGGGACAGGCTCCTACAATGAGCAGTTCTTC
clone size: once; D gene: -; V gene: TRBV24-1; J gene: TRBJ2-2; CDR3 protein: CATSSTWGVNTGELFF; CDR3 DNA: TGTGCCACCAGCTCAACCTGGGGCGTGAACACCGGGGAGCTGTTTTTT
clone size: -; D gene: -; V gene: TRBV6-2/TRBV6-3; J gene: TRBJ1-5; CDR3 protein: CASSWIGNQPQHF; CDR3 DNA: TGTGCCAGCAGTTGGATCGGGAATCAGCCCCAGCATTTT
clone size: -; D gene: -; V gene: TRBV5-1; J gene: TRBJ1-2; CDR3 protein: CASSPDDASGYTF; CDR3 DNA: TGCGCCAGCAGCCCCGACGACGCTAGCGGCTACACCTTC
clone size: few; D gene: TRBD1; V gene: TRBV19; J gene: TRBJ1-2; CDR3 protein: CASSKDRFGNYGYTF; CDR3 DNA: TGTGCCAGTAGTAAGGACAGGTTTGGGAACTATGGCTACACCTTC
clone size: -; D gene: TRBD1; V gene: TRBV15; J gene: TRBJ2-2; CDR3 protein: CATSREKGQGTGELFF; CDR3 DNA: TGTGCCACCAGCAGAGAGAAAGGACAGGGGACCGGGGAGCTGTTTTTT
clone size: -; D gene: TRBD1; V gene: TRBV18; J gene: TRBJ1-6; CDR3 protein: CASSRNMRTGGALHF; CDR3 DNA: TGTGCCAGCTCACGAAATATGAGGACAGGGGGGGCCCTCCACTTT
clone size: -; D gene: TRBD1; V gene: TRBV5-1; J gene: TRBJ1-3; CDR3 protein: CASSTGGQGSGNTIYF; CDR3 DNA: TGCGCCAGCAGCACTGGGGGACAGGGCTCTGGAAACACCATATATTTT
clone size: -; D gene: -; V gene: TRBV20-1; J gene: TRBJ1-2; CDR3 protein: CSAKEGYGYTF; CDR3 DNA: TGCAGTGCTAAGGAGGGCTATGGCTACACCTTC
clone size: -; D gene: TRBD2; V gene: TRBV5-6; J gene: TRBJ2-1; CDR3 protein: CASSWDYVGADEQFF; CDR3 DNA: TGTGCCAGCAGCTGGGACTATGTCGGGGCGGATGAGCAGTTCTTC
clone size: -; D gene: -; V gene: TRBV3-1/TRBV3-2; J gene: TRBJ1-1; CDR3 protein: CASSQEKGVTAEAFF; CDR3 DNA: TGTGCCAGCAGCCAAGAAAAGGGGGTAACGGCTGAAGCTTTCTTT
clone size: -; D gene: TRBD1; V gene: TRBV5-6; J gene: TRBJ1-3; CDR3 protein: CASSGRRGQGSHGNTIYF; CDR3 DNA: TGTGCCAGCAGCGGACGCCGGGGACAGGGATCTCATGGAAACACCATATATTTT
clone size: few; D gene: -; V gene: TRBV18; J gene: TRBJ2-7; CDR3 protein: CASRTDGGPNEQYF; CDR3 DNA: TGTGCCAGCCGGACGGACGGGGGACCTAACGAGCAGTACTTC
clone size: -; D gene: TRBD1; V gene: TRBV7-4; J gene: TRBJ1-4; CDR3 protein: CARSLRGRGQLDEKLFF; CDR3 DNA: TGTGCCAGGTCTCTCCGGGGCAGGGGGCAGTTGGATGAAAAACTGTTTTTT
clone size: -; D gene: TRBD2; V gene: TRBV2; J gene: TRBJ2-2; CDR3 protein: CASSENVGGYGELFF; CDR3 DNA: TGTGCCAGCAGTGAAAATGTGGGGGGGTACGGGGAGCTGTTTTTT
clone size: -; D gene: -; V gene: TRBV6-1; J gene: TRBJ2-3; CDR3 protein: CASSDPRRTDTQYF; CDR3 DNA: TGTGCCAGCAGTGACCCCCGCCGCACAGATACGCAGTATTTT
clone size: -; D gene: TRBD2; V gene: TRBV6-5; J gene: TRBJ2-5; CDR3 protein: CASSGLAGGGETQYF; CDR3 DNA: TGTGCCAGCAGCGGACTAGCGGGGGGCGGGGAGACCCAGTACTTC
clone size: -; D gene: -; V gene: TRBV29-1; J gene: TRBJ2-5; CDR3 protein: CSVNRVGETQYF; CDR3 DNA: TGCAGCGTTAACCGAGTTGGGGAGACCCAGTACTTC
clone size: few; D gene: -; V gene: TRBV7-9; J gene: TRBJ1-5; CDR3 protein: CASSLGGLSNQPQHF; CDR3 DNA: TGTGCCAGCAGCTTAGGAGGCCTATCCAATCAGCCCCAGCATTTT
clone size: -; D gene: TRBD1; V gene: TRBV9; J gene: TRBJ2-3; CDR3 protein: CASSTPRQGVSTDTQYF; CDR3 DNA: TGTGCCAGCAGCACCCCCCGGCAGGGGGTTAGCACAGATACGCAGTATTTT
clone size: -; D gene: -; V gene: TRBV19; J gene: TRBJ1-5; CDR3 protein: CASTYNEGYQPQHF; CDR3 DNA: TGTGCCAGTACCTATAATGAGGGGTATCAGCCCCAGCATTTT
clone size: -; D gene: -; V gene: TRBV7-9; J gene: TRBJ1-1; CDR3 protein: CASPKSGQTTSNTEAFF; CDR3 DNA: TGTGCCAGCCCGAAATCTGGACAGACAACATCAAACACTGAAGCTTTCTTT
clone size: -; D gene: TRBD1; V gene: TRBV5-1; J gene: TRBJ1-2; CDR3 protein: CASSEGTGDYGYGYTF; CDR3 DNA: TGCGCCAGCAGCGAAGGGACAGGGGATTACGGCTATGGCTACACCTTC
clone size: -; D gene: TRBD1; V gene: TRBV6-1; J gene: TRBJ2-7; CDR3 protein: CASSEYGQGDYEQYF; CDR3 DNA: TGTGCCAGCAGTGAATATGGACAGGGGGACTACGAGCAGTACTTC
clone size: -; D gene: TRBD2; V gene: TRBV19; J gene: TRBJ2-3; CDR3 protein: CASSGGAGGWDTQYF; CDR3 DNA: TGTGCCAGTAGTGGGGGAGCGGGGGGCTGGGATACGCAGTATTTT
clone size: -; D gene: -; V gene: TRBV2; J gene: TRBJ2-7; CDR3 protein: CASSLTSYEQYF; CDR3 DNA: TGTGCCAGCAGCCTTACTTCCTACGAGCAGTACTTC